The rows below give T cell receptor beta chains drawn from one sample of a study of circulating and synovial CD4+ cells in juvenile arthritis. Assay used: immunoSEQ multiplex PCR; TCRdb lists only in-frame clones, some missing. In the table there are tens of thousands of clones, around 96% of which are singletons. Source material: CD4+ T cells from blood. These receptors were obtained from a human donor with juvenile idiopathic arthritis. The CDR3 runs from the conserved cysteine through the conserved F or W. Fields, in order: CDR3 protein, clone size, V gene, J gene. Size is stated for part of the rows, as once, few or many counts, or as a class when the clone is expanded.

CASSRRGGYNQPQHF	NA	TRBV28	TRBJ1-5
CASSPGQASGANVLTF	NA	TRBV19	TRBJ2-6
CASSLATGGEAFF	NA	TRBV5-4	TRBJ1-1
CASSRGTSGTEELFF	NA	TRBV5-1	TRBJ2-2
CASTRQGKGAGGYTF	NA	TRBV19	TRBJ1-2
CASSPGTDTEAFF	NA	TRBV5-4	TRBJ1-1
CASSFGTGGSPYNEQFF	NA	TRBV6-4	TRBJ2-1
CASILAGGWADTQYF	NA	TRBV7-3	TRBJ2-3
CASSSGIPHEQFF	NA	TRBV19	TRBJ2-1
CASSSSGQRLNTGELFF	NA	TRBV7-3	TRBJ2-2
CASSEASVYEQYF	NA	TRBV10-2	TRBJ2-7
CASSLGLGGETQYF	once	TRBV11-2	TRBJ2-5
CASSLGVASYNEQFF	NA	TRBV5-1	TRBJ2-1
CASSVTGTSGGTQYF	NA	TRBV7-3	TRBJ2-5
CASKSNGELFF	NA	TRBV6-6	TRBJ2-2
CASNWRGEAYEQYF	NA	TRBV6-6	NA
CASTQQGARNYGYTF	NA	TRBV6-1	TRBJ1-2
CAWSVPFWTGTGNVLTF	NA	TRBV30	TRBJ2-6
CASSEFRGEGDTQYF	NA	TRBV25-1	TRBJ2-3
CASSRTGDFGYTF	NA	TRBV4-2	TRBJ1-2
CASRTEIRGEKLFF	NA	TRBV2	TRBJ1-4
CASSLEAGQGIGGYTF	NA	TRBV5-1	TRBJ1-2
CASSLRSAGEKLFF	NA	TRBV7-9	TRBJ1-4
CASSLALSGGATGELFF	NA	TRBV7-9	TRBJ2-2
CASRPRDRELNTIYF	NA	TRBV6-6	TRBJ1-3
CASAPGGSSGNTIYF	NA	TRBV4-1	TRBJ1-3
CASSPLTTHRDRDYEQYF	NA	TRBV18	TRBJ2-7
CATSRGFGGSYEQYF	NA	TRBV15	TRBJ2-7
CAWSFGLAGEMNYNEQFF	NA	TRBV30	TRBJ2-1
CASSLLRGRYEQYF	NA	TRBV28	TRBJ2-7
CASSEESRGYGYTF	NA	TRBV2	TRBJ1-2
CASTKQGRINSPLHF	NA	TRBV27	TRBJ1-6
CASSTPSGSGETQYF	NA	TRBV27	TRBJ2-5
CAGLRARFATNEKLFF	NA	TRBV2	TRBJ1-4
CASSLESLGGSYNQPQHF	once	TRBV5-5	TRBJ1-5
CASSVAGQGIYNEQFF	NA	TRBV9	TRBJ2-1
CASSLGGGDEQFF	NA	TRBV11-2	TRBJ2-1
CASSWGEEKLFF	NA	TRBV19	TRBJ1-4
CASSGGQGSEKLFF	NA	TRBV2	TRBJ1-4
CASSEFLRREETDTQYF	NA	TRBV10-1	TRBJ2-3
CATKPGQGVETQYF	NA	TRBV19	TRBJ2-5
CASSGVRVGYEQYF	NA	TRBV2	TRBJ2-7
CASSSGTSSYEQYF	NA	TRBV5-1	TRBJ2-7
CASRKSQGIANTGELFF	NA	TRBV28	TRBJ2-2
CASSLLGRVEETQYF	NA	TRBV5-1	TRBJ2-5
CASSDPDRAYEQYF	NA	TRBV10-1	TRBJ2-7
CASSPDRDGGYTF	NA	TRBV18	TRBJ1-2
CASSLRESARGYTF	NA	TRBV19	TRBJ1-2
CASSSSTGGSAYGYTF	NA	TRBV7-9	TRBJ1-2
CAWSIGQTEQYF	NA	TRBV30	TRBJ2-7
CASSWATVNTGELFF	NA	TRBV5-1	TRBJ2-2
CASSFDFRHGYTF	NA	TRBV7-9	TRBJ1-2
CAWDRGLQETQYF	NA	TRBV30	TRBJ2-5
CASSSTGGLEKLFF	NA	TRBV7-9	TRBJ1-4
CASSLEQGAPAFF	NA	TRBV5-4	TRBJ1-1
CASSGQLLNNSPLHF	NA	TRBV10-2	TRBJ1-6
CASSEALSGGAGDTQYF	NA	TRBV6-1	TRBJ2-3